This is a list of T cell receptor beta chains from one sample in a study of cytomegalovirus exposure and HLA in healthy donors. TCRdb's copy holds only in-frame clones and misses some; the assay was immunoSEQ multiplex PCR. This sample has 250,000 or so clones, with about 86% found just once. The specimen was PBMCs. These receptors came from a woman aged 60 to 75 in good health and CMV-seropositive. CDR3s include the opening cysteine and the closing phenylalanine or tryptophan. Each record gives: D gene, J gene, clone size, V gene, CDR3 length, CDR3 protein, CDR3 DNA. The D gene is left open where the match is weak. Not all rows give a size; the values are once, few, many and, for expanded clones, a class.

>TRBD1|TRBJ1-5|once|TRBV18|14
CASSRTGTDQPQHF
TGTGCCAGCTCACGGACAGGGACGGATCAGCCCCAGCATTTT
>-|TRBJ1-4|-|TRBV11-2|14
CASSSGHTGNQLFF
TGTGCCAGCAGCTCGGGACATACGGGGAATCAACTGTTTTTT
>TRBD1|TRBJ1-5|-|TRBV4-1|16
CASSQDHAGGRQPQHF
TGCGCCAGCAGCCAAGATCATGCAGGGGGACGGCAGCCCCAGCATTTT
>TRBD2|TRBJ2-7|-|TRBV6-5|13
CASRISGGNEQYF
TGTGCCAGCAGGATTAGCGGGGGGAACGAGCAGTACTTC
>-|TRBJ1-3|-|TRBV6-5|13
CASTRSSGNTIYF
TGTGCCAGCACTAGGAGCTCTGGAAACACCATATATTTT
>-|TRBJ2-5|-|TRBV6-1|14
CASSLGHFQETQYF
TGTGCCAGCAGCCTTGGACACTTCCAAGAGACCCAGTACTTC
>-|TRBJ1-4|-|TRBV19|15
CASSQLFNRDEKLFF
TGTGCCAGTAGCCAACTTTTTAACAGGGATGAAAAACTGTTTTTT
>TRBD1|TRBJ2-3|-|TRBV7-3|15
CASSATGGSTDTQYF
TGTGCCAGCAGCGCGACAGGGGGAAGCACAGATACGCAGTATTTT
>-|TRBJ1-1|-|TRBV28|16
CASSTPSGGMDTEAFF
TGTGCCAGCAGTACCCCCTCGGGAGGGATGGACACTGAAGCTTTCTTT
>-|TRBJ2-7|-|TRBV20-1|10
CSASWREQYF
TGCAGTGCTAGTTGGCGGGAACAGTACTTC